The present TCR beta chain was sequenced within a study of blood T cell repertoires in COVID-19. This table comes from immunoSEQ multiplex PCR, and its TCRdb copy is limited to in-frame clones, with some not included. The sample holds 65,000 to 85,000 clones, roughly 89% seen once. Trimming pared 7 bases from V and 7 bases from J, leaving 16 bases between. CDR3 length equals 13 residues. Germline V lookup: CDR1 SEHNR, CDR2 FQNEAQ (reference sequence). This TCR was sampled from a human donor in a cohort sampled during active COVID-19. V is TRBV7-9 and J is TRBJ1-1; unclear D gene. The source material was peripheral blood. CDR3 sequence: CASTGDPAREAFF. CDR3 bases: TGTGCCAGCACTGGAGATCCGGCCCGTGAAGCTTTCTTT. Supplemented by reference TRBV7-9 and TRBJ1-1, the full variable domain reads DTGVSQNPRHKITKRGQNVTFRCDPISEHNRLYWYRQTLGQGPEFLTYFQNEAQLEKSRLLSDRFSAERPKGSFSTLEIQRTEQGDSAMYLCASTGDPAREAFFGQGTRLTVV.